A selection of T cell receptor beta chains follows, all from one sample in a study of OX40 agonist ivuxolimab in advanced cancers. Only in-frame clones appear in the TCRdb table, and some are missing; sequencing was by immunoSEQ multiplex PCR. This sample has over 70,000 clones, with roughly 93% found just once. Material: CD4+ or CD8+ T cells sorted from blood, obtained in a trial of the OX40 agonist ivuxolimab. The receptor set was obtained from an adult with an advanced solid tumor such as melanoma, head and neck, liver or kidney cancer. CDR3s include the opening cysteine and the closing phenylalanine or tryptophan. The D gene is left open where the match is weak. Not all rows give a size; the values are once, few, many and, for expanded clones, a class.

J gene	D gene	clone size	V gene	CDR3 protein	CDR3 DNA
TRBJ2-7	TRBD1	NA	TRBV10-3	CAISKPGQGTYEQYF	TGTGCCATCAGTAAACCGGGACAGGGGACCTACGAGCAGTACTTC
TRBJ2-1	TRBD2	once	TRBV28	CASRNAGASYNEQFF	TGTGCCAGCCGTAATGCGGGAGCGAGCTACAATGAGCAGTTCTTC
TRBJ2-6	NA	NA	TRBV5-1	CASSLNGANVLTF	TGCGCCAGCAGCTTGAATGGGGCCAACGTCCTGACTTTC
TRBJ2-3	NA	once	TRBV29-1	CSVEAGFTDTQYF	TGCAGCGTTGAAGCCGGGTTCACAGATACGCAGTATTTT
TRBJ2-5	TRBD2	NA	TRBV30	CAWSVRGGETQYF	TGTGCCTGGAGTGTACGGGGGGGAGAGACCCAGTACTTC
TRBJ2-2	NA	NA	TRBV5-1	CASSQRPGSYKVGTGELFF	TGCGCCAGCAGCCAACGTCCGGGCTCCTACAAGGTGGGCACCGGGGAGCTGTTTTTT
TRBJ1-3	NA	NA	TRBV4-3	CASSQDSTRGNTIYF	TGCGCCAGCAGCCAAGACTCGACAAGAGGAAACACCATATATTTT
TRBJ2-7	TRBD1	NA	TRBV7-2	CASSSRTGEAYEQYF	TGTGCCAGCAGCTCTCGGACAGGGGAAGCCTACGAGCAGTACTTC
TRBJ2-7	TRBD2	NA	TRBV28	CASSLYSGREYEQYF	TGTGCCAGCAGTTTATATAGCGGGAGGGAATACGAGCAGTACTTC
TRBJ1-2	TRBD1	NA	TRBV6-6	CASLGTGRYGYTF	TGTGCCAGCCTAGGGACAGGGCGCTATGGCTACACCTTC
TRBJ2-7	TRBD1	NA	TRBV28	CASSLMGQISYEQYF	TGTGCCAGCAGTTTAATGGGACAGATTTCCTACGAGCAGTACTTC
TRBJ2-1	TRBD2	NA	TRBV19	CASSNLLGGRGNEQFF	TGTGCCAGTAGCAACCTACTTGGCGGGAGAGGGAATGAGCAGTTCTTC
TRBJ2-3	TRBD1	NA	TRBV4-2	CASSQGGADREDTQYF	TGTGCCAGCAGCCAAGGCGGAGCGGACAGGGAAGATACGCAGTATTTT
TRBJ2-1	NA	NA	TRBV19	CASSIIGGFRFF	TGTGCCAGTAGTATTATCGGGGGCTTTCGGTTCTTC
TRBJ1-5	NA	NA	TRBV2	CASSETGKNQPQHF	TGTGCCAGCAGTGAAACAGGGAAGAATCAGCCCCAGCATTTT
TRBJ2-3	TRBD2	NA	TRBV7-6	CASSREGRGTDTQYF	TGTGCCAGCAGCCGGGAGGGCCGAGGCACAGATACGCAGTATTTT
TRBJ2-3	NA	NA	TRBV7-2	CASRPASTDTQYF	TGTGCCAGCAGACCGGCAAGCACAGATACGCAGTATTTT
TRBJ1-5	TRBD1	NA	TRBV7-2	CASSYGTGLGNQPQHF	TGTGCCAGCAGCTACGGGACAGGGCTGGGCAATCAGCCCCAGCATTTT
TRBJ1-2	NA	few	TRBV29-1	CSVAGFDYGYTF	TGCAGCGTTGCGGGGTTCGACTATGGCTACACCTTC
TRBJ2-3	TRBD1	NA	TRBV2	CASRRQGATDTQYF	TGTGCCAGCCGACGACAGGGGGCCACAGATACGCAGTATTTT
TRBJ1-4	NA	NA	TRBV18	CASSPGDIATNEKLFF	TGTGCCAGCTCACCCGGGGACATTGCAACTAATGAAAAACTGTTTTTT
TRBJ2-3	TRBD1	NA	TRBV5-6	CASSRTGGSGTQYF	TGTGCCAGCAGCCGGACAGGGGGTTCCGGTACGCAGTATTTT
TRBJ2-2	TRBD1	NA	TRBV5-4	CASSSPGTVRAGELFF	TGTGCCAGCAGCTCCCCCGGGACAGTCCGTGCCGGGGAGCTGTTTTTT
TRBJ2-1	TRBD2	NA	TRBV10-3	CAISDPTSGSGNEQFF	TGTGCCATCAGTGACCCGACTAGCGGGAGTGGGAATGAGCAGTTCTTC
TRBJ2-7	NA	NA	TRBV11-2	CASSLTTGRYEQYF	TGTGCCAGCAGCTTAACGACGGGTCGCTACGAGCAGTACTTC
TRBJ2-1	TRBD2	NA	TRBV9	CASSARLAAYNEQFF	TGTGCCAGCAGCGCCAGACTAGCAGCCTACAATGAGCAGTTCTTC
TRBJ2-7	NA	NA	TRBV7-2	CASSLEAYEQYF	TGTGCCAGCAGCTTAGAGGCCTACGAGCAGTACTTC
TRBJ2-2	NA	NA	TRBV15	CATSRDPGRMNTGELFF	TGTGCCACCAGCAGAGATCCCGGGCGCATGAACACCGGGGAGCTGTTTTTT
TRBJ2-2	NA	NA	TRBV10-1	CASSGGGAGTGELFF	TGCGCCAGCAGTGGGGGGGGCGCAGGCACCGGGGAGCTGTTTTTT
TRBJ2-5	NA	NA	TRBV27	CASSLLDRQETQYF	TGTGCCAGCAGTTTATTGGACAGACAAGAGACCCAGTACTTC
TRBJ2-1	NA	once	TRBV2	CASRVNGNEQFF	TGTGCCAGCAGGGTCAATGGCAATGAGCAGTTCTTC
TRBJ2-1	TRBD2	NA	TRBV9	CASSGLAGEGVDEQFF	TGTGCCAGCAGCGGACTAGCGGGAGAAGGGGTCGATGAGCAGTTCTTC
TRBJ1-2	NA	NA	TRBV7-9	CASSSVTIGRTYGYTF	TGTGCCAGCAGCTCCGTCACAATAGGACGGACCTATGGCTACACCTTC
TRBJ2-1	TRBD2	NA	TRBV19	CASTRVAGTLYNEQFF	TGTGCCAGTACCAGAGTAGCGGGGACTCTATACAATGAGCAGTTCTTC
TRBJ2-1	TRBD2	NA	TRBV30	CAWRGTSGRPSNEQFF	TGTGCCTGGAGGGGGACTAGCGGGAGGCCTTCTAATGAGCAGTTCTTC
TRBJ1-5	TRBD1	NA	TRBV7-8	CASSLALNRGASNQPQHF	TGTGCCAGCAGCTTAGCACTCAACAGGGGAGCGTCCAATCAGCCCCAGCATTTT
TRBJ2-5	TRBD2	few	TRBV9	CASSVGVGGIQETQYF	TGTGCCAGCAGCGTAGGGGTGGGAGGGATCCAAGAGACCCAGTACTTC
TRBJ1-1	TRBD1	NA	TRBV28	CASTRTGVSTEAFF	TGTGCCAGCACCCGGACAGGGGTAAGCACTGAAGCTTTCTTT
TRBJ2-7	TRBD2	NA	TRBV4-3	CASSLWTSGPYEQYF	TGCGCCAGCAGCCTATGGACTAGCGGCCCTTACGAGCAGTACTTC
TRBJ2-1	TRBD2	NA	TRBV15	CATSRSNSGGGYNEQFF	TGTGCCACCAGCAGATCCAATAGCGGGGGGGGATACAATGAGCAGTTCTTC
TRBJ2-7	NA	NA	TRBV7-6	CASSLSRRVRDRRIHEQYF	TGTGCCAGCAGCTTAAGTCGCCGGGTCCGGGACCGAAGGATCCACGAGCAGTACTTC
TRBJ2-7	TRBD2	NA	TRBV5-6	CASSFRLAGASSSYEQYF	TGTGCCAGCAGCTTCAGACTAGCGGGAGCGTCAAGCTCCTACGAGCAGTACTTC
TRBJ2-2	TRBD2	once	TRBV11-2	CASSRTSGGNTGELFF	TGTGCCAGCAGCCGGACTAGCGGGGGGAACACCGGGGAGCTGTTTTTT
TRBJ1-5	NA	NA	TRBV28	CASSLYGGGNGQPQHF	TGTGCCAGCAGTTTATACGGTGGGGGGAATGGGCAGCCCCAGCATTTT
TRBJ2-1	NA	NA	TRBV7-2	CASSLARASSNEQFF	TGTGCCAGCAGCTTAGCTCGGGCTAGTTCCAATGAGCAGTTCTTC
TRBJ1-4	NA	NA	TRBV18	CASSRQSNEKLFF	TGTGCCAGCTCACGACAGAGTAACGAAAAACTGTTTTTT
TRBJ2-3	NA	NA	TRBV15	CATRGPKAWGSDTQYF	TGTGCCACCAGGGGCCCAAAAGCATGGGGATCAGATACGCAGTATTTT
TRBJ2-1	NA	NA	TRBV6-4	CASSDSLGSEQFF	TGTGCCAGCAGTGACTCCCTCGGGTCGGAGCAGTTCTTC
TRBJ1-2	NA	NA	TRBV9	CASSVGPEGDLYGYTF	TGTGCCAGCAGCGTAGGCCCTGAGGGGGATCTCTATGGCTACACCTTC
TRBJ2-5	NA	NA	TRBV5-6	CASSWAGETQYF	TGTGCCAGCAGCTGGGCAGGGGAGACCCAGTACTTC
TRBJ1-4	NA	NA	TRBV27	CASSLSRGTRKLFF	TGTGCCAGCAGTTTATCGCGAGGGACTAGGAAACTGTTTTTT
TRBJ2-7	TRBD2	NA	TRBV5-1	CASSYGTSGNYEQYF	TGCGCCAGCAGCTACGGGACTAGCGGGAACTACGAGCAGTACTTC